Below are 23 T cell receptor beta chains sequenced from a single sample in a study of T cell responses to AZD1222 COVID-19 vaccine. Repertoires were generated with immunoSEQ multiplex PCR, while TCRdb's copy carries only in-frame clones and drops some. The sample has 100,000 to 120,000 clones, 75% to 90% seen once. Source: peripheral blood, taken 28 days after the second AZD1222 dose. The receptors shown here come from an adult who received the AZD1222 COVID-19 vaccine.

The J gene is TRBJ2-7, the V gene TRBV7-2, with 8 nucleotides matching TRBD2. The CDR3 length is 15 residues. The germline CDR1 and CDR2 sequences are SGHTA and FQGNSA. The ends lost 5 bases at V and 5 bases at J; junction bases unmatched: 11. In DNA form, the CDR3 reads TGTGCCAGCAGCCCGACTGCCGGGACTAGAGACGAGCAGTACTTC. Translation: CASSPTAGTRDEQYF.

This rearrangement joins TRBV25-1 to TRBJ2-1; D possibly corresponds to TRBD1 (6 bases). Germline loops: CDR1 MGHDK, CDR2 SYGVNS. Trimming removed 5 bases at V and 2 bases at J, with 16 bases between. The CDR3 length is 16 residues. The chain's CDR3 is CASSTRQAETYNEQFF. CDR3 coding DNA: TGTGCCAGCAGTACTCGACAGGCCGAGACCTACAATGAGCAGTTCTTC.

The V call is TRBV7-6, the J call TRBJ2-7; D is tentatively TRBD1 or TRBD2 (5 bases each). Germline-derived CDR1 and CDR2 are SGHVS and FNYEAQ. CDR3 size: 18 residues. V was cut by 0 bases and J by 5 bases, with 23 bases left in between. The CDR3 reads CASSLAFAPGTSMDEQYF. The CDR3 bases are TGTGCCAGCAGCTTAGCGTTCGCCCCCGGGACCTCGATGGACGAGCAGTACTTC.

This chain uses TRBV5-1 with TRBJ2-7; 9 nucleotides agree with TRBD2. The length of the CDR3 is 16 residues. Per the germline V gene, CDR1 is SGHRS and CDR2 is YFSETQ. V was pared by 0 bases and J by 2 bases, with 6 bases of the junction left unmatched. The DNA for the CDR3 is TGCGCCAGCAGCTTGGCCTCGACTAGCGGAGCCTACGAGCAGTACTTC. It specifies CASSLASTSGAYEQYF.

Written as DNA, the CDR3 is TGTGCCAGCAGGAGACAGCTTGGCAATGAGCAGTTCTTC. Protein product: CASRRQLGNEQFF. The rearrangement uses TRBV28 and TRBJ2-1; D possibly corresponds to TRBD1 (5 bases). V was pared by 6 bases and J by 6 bases, with 12 bases between. Germline V gene data show CDR1 as MDHEN and CDR2 as SYDVKM. The CDR3 extends over 13 amino acids.

The J gene is TRBJ2-1, the V gene TRBV5-1; 8 bases agree with TRBD2. CDR1 and CDR2 (germline): SGHRS, YFSETQ. V dropped 0 bases and J dropped 10; count of bases not matched to a gene: 6. This CDR3 has 14 amino acids. In DNA form, the CDR3 reads TGCGCCAGCAGCTTGGGAGCGGGAGTCGGGGAGCAGTTCTTC. This translates into CASSLGAGVGEQFF. Drawing the rest from reference TRBV5-1 and TRBJ2-1, the complete variable domain is KAGVTQTPRYLIKTRGQQVTLSCSPISGHRSVSWYQQTPGQGLQFLFEYFSETQRNKGNFPGRFSGRQFSNSRSEMNVSTLELGDSALYLCASSLGAGVGEQFFGPGTRLTVL.

This chain uses TRBV6-2 or TRBV6-3 with TRBJ2-7; D remains unclear. With 5 bases removed from V and 7 bases from J, the gap between germline ends came to 12 bases. The CDR3 runs to 12 residues. Germline values: CDR1 MNHEY, CDR2 SVGEGT. The chain's CDR3 is CASSDPTREQYF. The CDR3 DNA reads as TGTGCCAGCAGTGACCCAACGAGGGAGCAGTACTTC.

The genes are TRBV27 and TRBJ2-7, with 10 bases fitting TRBD1. Germline V CDR1 and CDR2: MNHEY, SMNVEV (reference sequence). V dropped 3 bases and J dropped 5; count of bases not matched to a gene: 7. The CDR3 extends over 15 amino acids. The CDR3: CASSFRQGAYHEQYF. In DNA form, the CDR3 reads TGTGCCAGCAGTTTTCGACAGGGGGCATACCACGAGCAGTACTTC.

The J gene is TRBJ1-1, the V gene TRBV5-6; 8 bases agree with TRBD1. Germline V CDR1 and CDR2: SGHDT, YYEEEE. CDR3 size: 13 residues. J lost 3 bases, V lost 5 bases, and 3 bases had no gene match. The CDR3 is CASSRTGYTEAFF. The CDR3 nucleotides read TGTGCCAGCAGTAGGACAGGGTACACTGAAGCTTTCTTT.

This clone was seen just once. V usage is TRBV24-1 and J usage is TRBJ2-7; D is possibly TRBD1 (6 bases). Germline-derived CDR1 and CDR2 are KGHDR and SFDVKD. Trimming shortened V by 9 bases and J by 3 bases, and 23 bases separated the two germline ends. The CDR3 length is 16 residues. CDR3 amino acids: CATGTGKVPALYEQYF. DNA of the CDR3: TGTGCCACCGGAACAGGGAAAGTCCCGGCGCTCTACGAGCAGTACTTC.

This sequence joins TRBV6-1 and TRBJ2-3; possible D gene TRBD2, 5 bases. CDR3 length equals 13 residues. CDR1 and CDR2 from the germline V gene are MNHNS and SASEGT. Trimming pared 1 base from V and 8 bases from J, leaving 10 bases between. The DNA for the CDR3 is TGTGCCAGCAGTGAAGTGGGAGAGGGTACGCAGTATTTT. Its translation: CASSEVGEGTQYF.

V and J are TRBV29-1 and TRBJ1-4; possibly TRBD1 for D (6 bases). V was pared by 8 bases and J by 8 bases, with 12 bases between. The V gene's germline CDR1 is SQVTM and CDR2 ANQGSEA. The CDR3 is 11 residues long. The CDR3 nucleotides read TGCAGCTCTAGGGACAACGAAAAACTGTTTTTT. Its translation is CSSRDNEKLFF.

The V and J genes are TRBV18 and TRBJ2-1; D is tentatively TRBD1 or TRBD2 (5 bases each). V shed 3 bases and J shed 3 bases, with 12 bases lying between them. Germline-derived CDR1 and CDR2 are KGHSH and LQKENI. The CDR3 spans 15 residues. CDR3 sequence: CASSPLRDDYNEQFF. The CDR3 DNA follows: TGTGCCAGCTCACCCCTCCGGGACGACTACAATGAGCAGTTCTTC.

This clone came up once. The same CDR3 can be traced to other DNA sequences in this sample. V gene TRBV5-1 combines with J gene TRBJ1-4; 7 positions agree with TRBD1. CDR1 and CDR2 (germline): SGHRS, YFSETQ. The V and J ends lost 4 bases and 3 bases, in that order; junction bases with no gene match: 3. CDR3 size: 14 residues. The CDR3 protein is CASSPDRANEKLFF. The CDR3 bases are TGCGCCAGCAGCCCCGACAGGGCTAATGAAAAACTGTTTTTT. Full variable domain (remainder filled in from reference TRBV5-1 and TRBJ1-4): KAGVTQTPRYLIKTRGQQVTLSCSPISGHRSVSWYQQTPGQGLQFLFEYFSETQRNKGNFPGRFSGRQFSNSRSEMNVSTLELGDSALYLCASSPDRANEKLFFGSGTQLSVL.

The J gene is TRBJ2-3, the V gene TRBV7-9; maybe TRBD2 (6 bases). V was pared by 5 bases and J by 3 bases, with 15 bases between. Germline CDR1 is SEHNR and CDR2 is FQNEAQ (reference sequence). This CDR3 comprises 15 residues. CDR3 region: CASSLSLAATDTQYF. In nucleotides, the CDR3 is TGTGCCAGCAGCCTCTCCTTAGCGGCTACAGATACGCAGTATTTT.

The rearrangement joins TRBV7-9 to TRBJ2-3; 8 nucleotides align to TRBD1. J was trimmed by 3 bases and V by 3 bases; bases with no gene match: 5. CDR1 and CDR2 from the germline V gene are SEHNR and FQNEAQ (reference sequence). The CDR3 has 15 amino acids. The CDR3: CASSFIDRGTDTQYF. CDR3 nucleotides: TGTGCCAGCAGCTTCATCGACAGGGGAACAGATACGCAGTATTTT.

V is TRBV6-1 and J is TRBJ1-2; D may be TRBD1 (6 bases). Between the trimmed V and J ends, which lost 0 bases and 7 bases, there was a span of 12 bases. The germline CDR1 and CDR2 sequences are MNHNS and SASEGT. CDR3 size: 14 residues. The DNA for the CDR3 is TGTGCCAGCAGTGAAGCTTCGGGGGCCGTTGGCTACACCTTC. It is translated as CASSEASGAVGYTF.

The count of this clone is one. V usage is TRBV3-1 (or the pseudogene TRBV3-2) and J usage is TRBJ1-1; 7 nucleotides agree with TRBD1. The CDR3 is made up of 16 amino acids. Germline CDR1 LGHDT, CDR2 YNNKEL (reference sequence). V was pared by 4 bases and J by 5 bases, with 13 bases of the junction left unmatched. As DNA, the CDR3 is TGTGCCAGCAGCCGCGTTGGAGGGGGCAAAAGGACTGAAGCTTTCTTT. It codes for CASSRVGGGKRTEAFF.

In this sample, this clone turned up once. V usage is TRBV6-1 and J usage is TRBJ2-3; tentatively, D is TRBD1 (5 bases). V was shortened by 2 bases and J by 3 bases, with 12 bases between the two germline ends. The CDR3 is made up of 15 amino acids. Germline CDR1 is MNHNS and CDR2 is SASEGT. CDR3 DNA: TGTGCCAGCAGTGAATCGGCCAGGGTGACAGATACGCAGTATTTT. Its translation is CASSESARVTDTQYF.

This clone appeared a single time. The rearrangement joins TRBV19 to TRBJ1-5; D perhaps matches TRBD1 (5 bases). The CDR3 is 14 amino acids. V lost 7 bases, J lost 2 bases, and 12 bases lay in between. In germline, CDR1 is LNHDA, CDR2 SQIVND (reference sequence). For the CDR3, the DNA is TGTGCCAGTACTTGGAGGGGTGGCAATCAGCCCCAGCATTTT. It is translated as CASTWRGGNQPQHF.

The V and J genes are TRBV3-1 (or the pseudogene TRBV3-2) and TRBJ2-2; TRBD1 agrees at 8 bases. Germline V gene lookup returns CDR1 LGHDT and CDR2 YNNKEL (reference sequence). This CDR3 comprises 19 residues. The V and J ends lost 4 bases and 2 bases, in that order; junction bases with no gene match: 15. In DNA form, the CDR3 reads TGTGCCAGCAGCCCGGGCTGGGGATGGACAGGGTCTAACACCGGGGAGCTGTTTTTT. Its translation is CASSPGWGWTGSNTGELFF.

The V call is TRBV7-2, the J call TRBJ2-7; 8 bases align to TRBD1. Germline CDR1 SGHTA, CDR2 FQGNSA. Germline trimming cut 5 bases from V and 4 bases from J; bases unmatched to any gene: 4. This CDR3 comprises 13 residues. The CDR3 nucleotides are TGTGCCAGCAGCCCAAGGACAGGGTACGAGCAGTACTTC. It translates to CASSPRTGYEQYF.

This clone was found once. This rearrangement joins TRBV19 to TRBJ1-1; 9 bases fit TRBD1. CDR1 and CDR2 (germline): LNHDA, SQIVND (reference sequence). Losses at the gene ends were 4 bases for V and 11 bases for J; bases not matched to a gene: 8. CDR3 length: 13 amino acids. This CDR3 is CASSKRGQGIAFF. Here the CDR3 DNA reads TGTGCCAGTAGTAAGAGGGGACAGGGTATTGCTTTCTTT.